Shown below are 12 T cell receptor beta chains from a single sample sequenced in a study of early T cells in non-severe SARS-CoV-2 infection. TCRdb processed the 5' RACE reads anew with MiXCR; each CDR3 protein has one entry. Found here are about 37,000 distinct CDR3 sequences, 5% to 6.5% of them singletons; the top ten hold around 5.8%. The sequencing used whole blood, collected at baseline. The receptors derive from an adult who was a healthcare worker with PCR-confirmed SARS-CoV-2 infection or an uninfected control (not recorded which).

The table lists this clonotype with a few counts. The CDR3 sequence: CASSTTGGDMGYEQYF. As DNA, the CDR3 is TGCGCCAGCAGTACCACAGGCGGCGATATGGGCTACGAGCAGTACTTC. The rearrangement joins TRBV5-1 to TRBJ2-7, with D possibly being TRBD1 (5 bases). Trimming took 5 bases from V and 3 from J, leaving 21 bases between them. CDR1 SGHRS and CDR2 YFSETQ come from the germline V gene. The CDR3 is 16 amino acids.

Worth noting for this clonotype: A read error may be the cause here, since a much bigger clone is one base away. The chain recombines TRBV24-1 with TRBJ2-6, with TRBD1 identical over 7 bases. With V trimmed by 4 bases and J by 1 base, 3 bases remained unmatched. This CDR3 is built from 16 residues. Per germline, CDR1 KGHDR and CDR2 SFDVKD. The CDR3 coding sequence is TGTGCCACCAGTGAGTGGGACAGTTCTGGGGCCAACGTCCTGACTTTC. This translates into CATSEWDSSGANVLTF.

As for this clonotype: A much larger clone lies a single base off, so this may be a read error. CDR3 nucleotides: TGCAGTGCAAACCCGGCTAGCGTAGAGAGCTCCTACAATGAGCAGTTCTTC. Amino acids: CSANPASVESSYNEQFF. The J gene is TRBJ2-1, the V gene TRBV20-1; perhaps TRBD2 as D (6 bases). Trimming cost V 6 bases and J 0 bases, with 21 bases left between them. CDR3 length equals 17 residues. Germline V gene data show CDR1 as DFQATT and CDR2 as SNEGSKA (reference sequence).

This clonotype is medium-sized in the sample. The chain is built from TRBV28 and TRBJ1-2; no clear D. Trimming left V 3 bases short and J 6 bases short, with 14 bases between. The germline V gene encodes CDR1 MDHEN and CDR2 SYDVKM. CDR3 length: 14 residues. The CDR3 loop reads CASSFDDTTDGYTF. The CDR3, as DNA: TGTGCCAGCAGTTTCGATGACACAACGGATGGCTACACCTTC.

This clonotype was seen repeatedly, ten times or more. V usage is TRBV20-1 and J usage is TRBJ1-5, with D unresolved. Germline loops: CDR1 DFQATT, CDR2 SNEGSKA (reference sequence). V shed 3 bases and J shed 5 bases, with 14 bases lying between them. CDR3 length: 14 amino acids. CDR3 residues: CSARDGWVDQPQHF. CDR3 coding DNA: TGCAGTGCTAGGGACGGATGGGTAGATCAGCCCCAGCATTTT.

Ten or more counts support this clonotype. V and J are TRBV18 and TRBJ1-3; no firm D call. CDR3 length: 15 amino acids. Trimming left V 8 bases short and J 2 bases short, with 16 bases between. Germline assignment: CDR1 KGHSH and CDR2 LQKENI. In nucleotides, the CDR3 is TGTGCCAGCCAACAGAGTGGGATAGCTGGAAACACCATATATTTT. It encodes CASQQSGIAGNTIYF.

Only a few counts were recorded for this clonotype. J is TRBJ2-2 and V is TRBV27; perhaps TRBD2 as D (6 bases). The germline V and J ends were trimmed by 9 bases and 1 base, with 12 bases remaining between them. The germline V gene has CDR1 MNHEY and CDR2 SMNVEV (reference sequence). The CDR3 sequence is 14 residues long. This CDR3 is CASSSGRNTGELFF. CDR3 in DNA: TGTGCCAGTTCCTCCGGGAGGAACACCGGGGAGCTGTTTTTT.

This clonotype occurred many times. This chain connects TRBV28 to TRBJ2-7, with 14 bases fitting TRBD2. The V gene end was trimmed by 5 bases and the J gene end by 7 bases; junction bases not matched to a gene: 7. The CDR3 is 15 amino acids. The germline V gene has CDR1 MDHEN and CDR2 SYDVKM. CDR3 amino acids: CASSARLAGGYEQYF. The CDR3 bases are TGTGCCAGCAGTGCCAGACTAGCGGGAGGGTATGAGCAGTACTTC.

This clonotype was detected only a few times. The rearrangement uses TRBV14 and TRBJ2-1, with 10 nucleotides matching TRBD2. The germline V gene encodes CDR1 SGHDN and CDR2 FVKESK. CDR3 length: 15 residues. The trim removed 1 base at V and 8 bases at J, leaving 5 bases unmatched. The CDR3 DNA reads TGTGCCAGCAGCCAAGGGGCTAGCGGGAGCTATGAGCAGTTCTTC. As protein: CASSQGASGSYEQFF.

This clonotype was observed at least ten times. The chain recombines TRBV30 with TRBJ2-7; 8 bases align to TRBD1. CDR1 GTSNPN and CDR2 SVGIG come from the germline V gene (reference sequence). CDR3 length: 14 residues. Trimming cost V 0 bases and J 3 bases; bases outside gene matches: 4. CDR3 loop: CAWSVGTGFYEQYF. CDR3 sequence (DNA): TGTGCCTGGAGTGTAGGGACAGGATTCTACGAGCAGTACTTC.

This sequence joins TRBV6-2 or TRBV6-3 and TRBJ2-2; TRBD2 matches at 11 bases. The germline V gene encodes CDR1 MNHEY and CDR2 SVGEGT. V shed 6 bases, J shed 3 bases, and the junction held 9 bases outside the gene matches. There are 17 residues in the CDR3. The CDR3 is CASSPTRLAGYTGELFF. CDR3 nucleotide sequence: TGTGCCAGCAGCCCGACCAGACTAGCGGGATACACCGGGGAGCTGTTTTTT.

This clonotype was seen ten or more times. V and J are TRBV11-3 and TRBJ2-5; TRBD2 aligns across 8 bases. Germline trimming cut 2 bases from V and 3 bases from J; bases unmatched to any gene: 5. The CDR3 loop spans 15 amino acids. CDR1 SGHNT and CDR2 YENEEA come from the germline V gene. The DNA for the CDR3 is TGTGCCAGCAGCTTAACGGGAGGGTTAGAAGAGACCCAGTACTTC. Amino acids: CASSLTGGLEETQYF.